Below, one TCR beta chain is given with its context. The antigen is unknown. Germline CDR1 is SGHTA and CDR2 is FQGNSA. The CDR3 is made up of 14 amino acids. V was cut by 5 bases and J by 4 bases, with 11 bases left in between. Produced via immunoSEQ multiplex PCR; TCRdb's table is partial and in-frame only. The repertoire includes about 87,000 clones, roughly 80% of them detected once, and more than 0.75% sits in the top ten. The entry originates in a study of OX40 agonist ivuxolimab in advanced cancers. Findings and limits, study-wide: The study found among the lowest clonal expansion in partial responders at 0.1-3.0 mg/kg.

This chain uses TRBV7-2 with TRBJ1-4; D gene ambiguous. The sequencing here drew on CD4+ or CD8+ T cells sorted from blood, taken in a trial of the OX40 agonist ivuxolimab. The clonotype comes from an adult with an advanced solid tumor such as melanoma, head and neck, liver or kidney cancer. CDR3 region: CASSAQAINEKLFF. The CDR3 coding sequence is TGTGCCAGCAGCGCCCAAGCTATTAATGAAAAACTGTTTTTT.